This T cell receptor (beta chain) stems from a study of cytomegalovirus exposure and HLA in healthy donors. Researchers ran the PCR with 60 Vbeta and 13 Jbeta primers. Data came from immunoSEQ multiplex PCR; TCRdb stores just in-frame clones and leaves some out. The profile covers 50,000 to 70,000 clones, with approximately 80% appearing a single time and 6% taken by the ten largest. Germline assignment: CDR1 SGHNT and CDR2 YYREEE (reference sequence). This CDR3 is built from 15 residues. V dropped 2 bases and J dropped 0 bases, with 11 bases sitting between them. The receptor was isolated from a male donor in good health and CMV-seronegative. V gene TRBV5-4 combines with J gene TRBJ1-1, with D possibly being TRBD1 (5 bases). Sample: PBMCs. The DNA for the CDR3 is TGTGCCAGCAGCTTCTTACGGACACTGAACACTGAAGCTTTCTTT. Translating it yields CASSFLRTLNTEAFF.